The 15 T cell receptor beta chains below were found in one sample sequenced in a study of early T cells in non-severe SARS-CoV-2 infection. TCRdb re-derived calls from the 5' RACE reads in MiXCR, one entry per CDR3 protein. The sample shows 70,000 or so distinct CDR3 sequences, 10% to 15% of them seen only once. Sequenced sample: whole blood. All receptors come from an adult who was a healthcare worker with PCR-confirmed SARS-CoV-2 infection or an uninfected control (not recorded which).

This rearrangement joins TRBV12-3 or TRBV12-4 to TRBJ1-1, with D perhaps TRBD1 (6 bases). This CDR3 is built from 15 residues. V lost 3 bases, J lost 0 bases, and 11 bases lay in between. The CDR3: CASSFMGDMNTEAFF. The CDR3 coding sequence is TGTGCCAGCAGTTTTATGGGGGACATGAACACTGAAGCTTTCTTT.

This clonotype was seen more than once but under ten times. This chain connects TRBV10-3 to TRBJ2-3; TRBD2 agrees at 8 bases. Trimming cost V 6 bases and J 0 bases; bases outside gene matches: 8. The V gene's germline CDR1 is ENHRY and CDR2 SYGVKD. This CDR3 region has 16 residues. The CDR3 DNA is TGTGCCATCAGAGGGGGAGTAGCGGGGAGCACAGATACGCAGTATTTT. Residues: CAIRGGVAGSTDTQYF.

In its sample, this clonotype was seen many times. This chain connects TRBV7-6 to TRBJ2-5, with a weak D call TRBD2 (5 bases). V was clipped by 5 bases and J by 2 bases, with 15 bases between them. Per the germline V gene, CDR1 is SGHVS and CDR2 is FNYEAQ. This CDR3 contains 15 residues. The CDR3 here is CASSPNPGGQETQYF. CDR3 nucleotides: TGTGCCAGCAGCCCAAATCCTGGCGGGCAAGAGACCCAGTACTTC.

This clonotype was observed a few times. The CDR3 coding sequence is TGCGCCAGCAGCTTGGCCGACGGATCTCCGTTCAATCAGCCCCAGCATTTT. Encoded protein: CASSLADGSPFNQPQHF. This chain joins TRBV5-1 and TRBJ1-5; D remains ambiguous. Between the trimmed V and J ends, which lost 0 bases and 3 bases, there was a span of 16 bases. The germline V gene encodes CDR1 SGHRS and CDR2 YFSETQ. The CDR3 sequence is 17 residues long.

This CDR3 reads CASEGLPSYGYTF. DNA of the CDR3: TGTGCCAGCGAAGGGCTGCCTAGCTATGGCTACACCTTC. The chain carries TRBV2 and TRBJ1-2; D unresolved. V was shortened by 8 bases and J by 4 bases, with 14 bases between the two germline ends. Germline V gene sequence: CDR1 SNHLY, CDR2 FYNNEI. This CDR3 is built from 13 residues.

This clonotype was seen many times. The J gene is TRBJ1-2, the V gene TRBV6-2 or TRBV6-3; D uncertain. There are 13 residues in the CDR3. V was cut by 2 bases and J by 2 bases, with 6 bases left in between. Per the germline V gene, CDR1 is MNHEY and CDR2 is SVGEGT. Written as DNA, the CDR3 is TGTGCCAGCAGTTACGCAGGCAACTATGGCTACACCTTC. Amino acid sequence: CASSYAGNYGYTF.

This clonotype has ten or more counts. The chain couples TRBV30 to TRBJ1-5; TRBD1 agrees at 7 bases. Trimming cost V 3 bases and J 4 bases; bases outside gene matches: 6. Germline CDR1 reads GTSNPN; CDR2 reads SVGIG (reference sequence). This CDR3 spans 14 amino acids. This chain's CDR3 is CAWSDDRVNQPQHF. The CDR3 coding sequence is TGTGCCTGGAGCGATGACAGGGTTAATCAGCCCCAGCATTTT.

The gene calls are TRBV14 and TRBJ2-3; D unclear. This CDR3 region has 16 residues. Trimming took 2 bases from V and 6 from J, leaving 18 bases between them. Germline loops: CDR1 SGHDN, CDR2 FVKESK. The CDR3 region has the DNA TGTGCCAGCAGCCAATATGGATCCCCTCCACCCGATACGCAGTATTTT. Its protein product is CASSQYGSPPPDTQYF.

This chain links TRBV29-1 with TRBJ2-7; no clear D gene. The CDR3 totals 14 residues. CDR1 SQVTM and CDR2 ANQGSEA come from the germline V gene. V gave up 4 bases and J gave up 5 bases, with 18 bases separating them. The CDR3 reads CSVGSRLRVDEQYF. The DNA for the CDR3 is TGCAGCGTTGGTAGCAGGCTGAGAGTCGACGAGCAGTACTTC.

This clonotype has at least ten counts. The rearrangement links TRBV12-3 or TRBV12-4 to TRBJ2-6, with 10 bases fitting TRBD1. The CDR3 runs to 17 residues. V lost 6 bases to trimming and J lost 0 bases; unmatched junction nucleotides: 5. The CDR3 sequence is CASSPGQGSSGANVLTF. The DNA of the CDR3 is TGTGCCAGCAGCCCGGGACAGGGGAGCTCTGGGGCCAACGTCCTGACTTTC.

Many counts were recorded for this clonotype. The J gene is TRBJ1-2, the V gene TRBV12-3 or TRBV12-4; D ambiguous. With 3 bases removed from V and 2 bases from J, the gap between germline ends came to 7 bases. The CDR3 is 13 residues long. This chain's CDR3 is CASSLTSNYGYTF. Written as DNA, the CDR3 is TGTGCCAGCAGTTTGACAAGCAACTATGGCTACACCTTC.

This chain joins TRBV3-1 and TRBJ1-2; no firm D call. CDR1 is LGHDT, CDR2 YNNKEL, per germline (reference sequence). The V and J ends lost 10 bases and 8 bases respectively, with 14 bases between them. CDR3 size: 11 residues. CDR3 nucleotides: TGTGCCACCCGCCTGGGCCTGGGCTACACCTTC. This gives the protein CATRLGLGYTF.

This clonotype was counted at least ten times. The chain couples TRBV4-2 to TRBJ2-1; D possibly matches TRBD1 or TRBD2 (5 bases each). With 0 bases removed from V and 2 bases from J, the gap between germline ends came to 14 bases. Germline loops: CDR1 LGHNA, CDR2 YNFKEQ. This CDR3 is built from 17 residues. The CDR3 nucleotides are TGTGCCAGCAGCCAAGACGGGGCAGCGGTGGCCTACAATGAGCAGTTCTTC. It encodes CASSQDGAAVAYNEQFF.

This clonotype was seen ten or more times. V gene TRBV5-1 combines with J gene TRBJ2-1; D unclear. Per the germline V gene, CDR1 is SGHRS and CDR2 is YFSETQ. CDR3 length: 13 residues. Deletions cut 1 base from V and 7 bases from J, with 9 bases between. CDR3 in DNA: TGCGCCAGCAGCTTGATTAGGCGGAATGAGCAGTTCTTC. This codes for CASSLIRRNEQFF.

A note on this clonotype: At one of its ends the junction is not consistent with the germline gene, which may arise from a read error. This chain connects TRBV10-3 to TRBJ1-3, with unresolved D. This CDR3 comprises 14 residues. Looked up from germline, CDR1 is ENHRY and CDR2 is SYGVKD. The CDR3 bases are TGTGCCATCAGTGAGTTCAGCTCTGAAAACACCATATATTTT. Residues: CAISEFSSENTIYF.